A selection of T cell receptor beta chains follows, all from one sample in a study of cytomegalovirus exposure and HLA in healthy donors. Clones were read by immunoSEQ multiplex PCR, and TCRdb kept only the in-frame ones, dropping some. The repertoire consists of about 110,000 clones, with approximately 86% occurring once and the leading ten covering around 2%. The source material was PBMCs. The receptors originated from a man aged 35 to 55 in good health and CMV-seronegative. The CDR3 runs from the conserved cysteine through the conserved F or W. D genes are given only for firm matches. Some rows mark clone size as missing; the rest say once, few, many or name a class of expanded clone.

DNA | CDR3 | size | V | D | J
TGTGCCAGCAGCAAAAGGGCCGGGGGGGCCGCAAGGGACAATGAGCAGTTCTTC | CASSKRAGGAARDNEQFF | - | TRBV21-1 | - | TRBJ2-1
TGTGCCAGCAGTCCCCGGTTTTCGGGCTACGAGCAGTACTTC | CASSPRFSGYEQYF | - | TRBV6-5 | - | TRBJ2-7
TGTGCCAGCACCTGGGGCGTGAACACTGAAGCTTTCTTT | CASTWGVNTEAFF | - | TRBV6-5 | - | TRBJ1-1
TGTGCCATCACCCGAAGCCCGGGGACCTACGAGCAGTACTTC | CAITRSPGTYEQYF | few | TRBV10-3 | - | TRBJ2-7
TGCGCCAGCAGCTGGGGCGGCTCTGGAAACACCATATATTTT | CASSWGGSGNTIYF | - | TRBV5-1 | - | TRBJ1-3
TGTGCCAGCAGCCGTGGGCAGCTACATAGCAATCAGCCCCAGCATTTT | CASSRGQLHSNQPQHF | - | TRBV7-9 | - | TRBJ1-5
TGTGCCATCGGGGGACAGGGAGGTTTTGAGACCCAGTACTTC | CAIGGQGGFETQYF | - | TRBV10-3 | TRBD1 | TRBJ2-5
TGTGCCAGCAGCGCACAGGGAGTGAACACTGAAGCTTTCTTT | CASSAQGVNTEAFF | - | TRBV9 | - | TRBJ1-1
TGTGCCAGCGTGATGAGGCAGGGACTTAATTCACCCCTCCACTTT | CASVMRQGLNSPLHF | - | TRBV28 | - | TRBJ1-6
TGTGCCAGCAGCTACAGGGACAACACTGAAGCTTTCTTT | CASSYRDNTEAFF | - | TRBV7-2 | - | TRBJ1-1
TGTGCCAGCAGCCCGACCGGACAGGGAGTAAGAAATTCACCCCTCCACTTT | CASSPTGQGVRNSPLHF | - | TRBV16 | TRBD1 | TRBJ1-6
TGTGCCAGCCAGGCCGGGGAGAATCAGCCCCAGCATTTT | CASQAGENQPQHF | - | TRBV6-5 | - | TRBJ1-5
TGTGCCATCCAGGGGGCTAGAAGAGAGACCCAGTACTTC | CAIQGARRETQYF | - | TRBV28 | TRBD1 | TRBJ2-5
TGTGCCTGGAGAGGGGACAGGGTAGGCGATACGCAGTATTTT | CAWRGDRVGDTQYF | - | TRBV30 | TRBD1 | TRBJ2-3
TGTGCCAGCACCCCCGGCGGAGTCGGTACCGGGGAGCTGTTTTTT | CASTPGGVGTGELFF | - | TRBV28 | - | TRBJ2-2
TGTGCCAGCAGTGAAGCGCTGAACAGGGAGAATGGCTACACCTTC | CASSEALNRENGYTF | - | TRBV6-1 | - | TRBJ1-2
TGTGCCAGCATCCCGGACAGGGCCACCGAAGCTTTCTTT | CASIPDRATEAFF | - | TRBV5-5 | TRBD1 | TRBJ1-1
TGTGCCAGCAGTCTCCTAGGACAGGTCAAGCAGTACTTC | CASSLLGQVKQYF | - | TRBV27 | TRBD1 | TRBJ2-7
TGCGCCAGGGGTCCGGGACTAGCCCTACCTCACTCCTACGAGCAGTACTTC | CARGPGLALPHSYEQYF | - | TRBV5-1 | TRBD2 | TRBJ2-7
TGTGCCAGTAGTATCGGACAGGAGCAGTTCTTC | CASSIGQEQFF | - | TRBV19 | - | TRBJ2-1
TGCGCCAGCAGCTTAGGCGGGGGACCCTACACAGATACGCAGTATTTT | CASSLGGGPYTDTQYF | - | TRBV5-1 | TRBD2 | TRBJ2-3
TGTGCCATCAATGGACAGGGTGAGACCTACGAGCAGTACTTC | CAINGQGETYEQYF | once | TRBV10-3 | TRBD1 | TRBJ2-7
TGCGCCAGCAGCTCACCCTATGGTGAGGCCTACGAGCAGTACTTC | CASSSPYGEAYEQYF | - | TRBV5-1 | - | TRBJ2-7
TGTGCCAGCAGCTATTCCGGGACACCCAATGAGCAGTTCTTC | CASSYSGTPNEQFF | - | TRBV5-6 | - | TRBJ2-1
TGTGCCAGCAGCTTAGCAGGGAACACCGGGGAGCTGTTTTTT | CASSLAGNTGELFF | - | TRBV5-4 | - | TRBJ2-2
TGTGCCAGCACCGGGACACTGAACACTGAAGCTTTCTTT | CASTGTLNTEAFF | - | TRBV5-4 | - | TRBJ1-1
TGTGCCAGCATGAACAGTAACTATGGCTACACCTTC | CASMNSNYGYTF | - | TRBV28 | - | TRBJ1-2
TGTGCCAGTAGTATCCCCCGCGGAGCAACTAATGAAAAACTGTTTTTT | CASSIPRGATNEKLFF | - | TRBV19 | - | TRBJ1-4
TGCGCCAGCAGCTTCCAGGGGGCGAACACTGAAGCTTTCTTT | CASSFQGANTEAFF | once | TRBV5-1 | TRBD1 | TRBJ1-1